The subject of this entry is one TCR beta chain. Original analysis: How many nucleated cells were present was estimated from reference gene primer amplification. The protocol was immunoSEQ multiplex PCR, while the TCRdb copy is restricted to in-frame clones and leaves out a portion. V and J calls and clone size are given by that table; D and trimming were obtained from the DNA. The table shows about 170,000 clones, with about nine tenths occurring only once. This sample is drawn from a study of blood T cell repertoires in COVID-19. Study overall: The samples span acute and convalescent COVID-19 from the United States, Italy and Spain. The analysed material was cDNA or gDNA that came from T cells, B-cell-depleted T cells, or PBMCs.

Losses at the gene ends were 2 bases for V and 5 bases for J; bases not matched to a gene: 2. Germline-derived CDR1 and CDR2 are KGHSH and LQKENI. This CDR3 spans 15 amino acids. Sequencing used peripheral blood. The V and J genes are TRBV18 and TRBJ2-2, with 10 nucleotides matching TRBD1. This TCR came from an older woman with COVID-19, enrolled during active disease. CDR3 DNA: TGTGCCAGCTCACCAGCGGGACAGGGGACCGGGGAGCTGTTTTTT. The encoded protein is CASSPAGQGTGELFF.